The following is a T cell receptor (beta chain) sequence with its context. The data belong to a study of blood T cell repertoires in COVID-19. Across the study: Italy, Spain and the United States were the sources of the convalescent and acute COVID-19 samples. PBMCs, B-cell-depleted T cells, or T cells were the source of the cDNA or gDNA that made up the material.

The germline V gene has CDR1 SGHDT and CDR2 YYEEEE. CDR3 size: 17 residues. The junction had 17 bases not matched to a gene; V was cut back by 5 bases and J by 7 bases. Original processing notes: Reference gene primer amplification gave nucleated cell count estimates. The assay was immunoSEQ multiplex PCR, and TCRdb's table has in-frame clones only and misses some. For V, J and clone size, that table is used; D and trimming come from the DNA. The sample contains 100,000 to 150,000 clones, more than 80% of which appear only once. This receptor was obtained from a woman in her sixties with acute or convalescent COVID-19. Sample: peripheral blood. This chain links TRBV5-6 with TRBJ1-2; TRBD1 matches 10 bases. The CDR3 protein is CASRGRGTGVTTGGYTF. The DNA for the CDR3 is TGTGCCAGCAGGGGGCGCGGGACAGGGGTGACTACGGGTGGCTACACCTTC.